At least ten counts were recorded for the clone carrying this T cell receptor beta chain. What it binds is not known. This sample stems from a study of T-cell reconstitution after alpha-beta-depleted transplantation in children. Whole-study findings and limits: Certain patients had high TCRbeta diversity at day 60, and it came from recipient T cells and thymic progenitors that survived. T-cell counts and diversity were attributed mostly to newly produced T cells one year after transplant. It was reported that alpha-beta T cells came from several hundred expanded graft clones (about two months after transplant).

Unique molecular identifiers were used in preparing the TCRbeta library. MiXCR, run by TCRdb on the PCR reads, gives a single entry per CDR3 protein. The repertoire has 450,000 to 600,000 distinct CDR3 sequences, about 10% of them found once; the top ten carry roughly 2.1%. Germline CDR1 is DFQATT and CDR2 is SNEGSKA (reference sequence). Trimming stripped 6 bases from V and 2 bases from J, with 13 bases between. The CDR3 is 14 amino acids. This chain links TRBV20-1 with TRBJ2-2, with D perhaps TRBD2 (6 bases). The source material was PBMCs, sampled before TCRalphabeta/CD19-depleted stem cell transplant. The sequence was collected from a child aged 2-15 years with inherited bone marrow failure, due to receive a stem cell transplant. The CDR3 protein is CSATGTRNTGELFF. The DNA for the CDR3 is TGCAGTGCGACCGGGACTCGTAACACCGGGGAGCTGTTTTTT.